The T cell receptor beta chain described here comes from a study of T cells in localized non-small cell lung cancer. Measured with immunoSEQ multiplex PCR; TCRdb has only the in-frame clones, and not every one. Of some 2,000 clones detected, 17% appear once; the ten largest clones hold about 15%. Nonneoplastic adjacent lung devoid of atypia was obtained no less than 2 cm from the tumor margin. As for this clone: The target antigen is unknown.

Study-wide results and caveats: The appearance of a median approximately 55 of the top 100 tumor clones was seen in adjacent lung. Tumor trailed uninvolved adjacent lung in T cell clonality, which peaked there.

The material was normal lung tissue next to the tumor, obtained before any cancer treatment. This clonotype originated in a man aged 35 to 69 with stage II squamous cell lung carcinoma.

In DNA, the CDR3 is TGTGCCAGCAGCGTCCTAGCGGACTACAATGAGCAGTTCTTC. Protein product: CASSVLADYNEQFF. The V and J genes are TRBV9 and TRBJ2-1; 7 bases map to TRBD2. J gave up 3 bases and V 2 bases, and 2 bases lay outside the gene matches. In germline, CDR1 is SGDLS, CDR2 YYNGEE. The CDR3 is 14 residues long.